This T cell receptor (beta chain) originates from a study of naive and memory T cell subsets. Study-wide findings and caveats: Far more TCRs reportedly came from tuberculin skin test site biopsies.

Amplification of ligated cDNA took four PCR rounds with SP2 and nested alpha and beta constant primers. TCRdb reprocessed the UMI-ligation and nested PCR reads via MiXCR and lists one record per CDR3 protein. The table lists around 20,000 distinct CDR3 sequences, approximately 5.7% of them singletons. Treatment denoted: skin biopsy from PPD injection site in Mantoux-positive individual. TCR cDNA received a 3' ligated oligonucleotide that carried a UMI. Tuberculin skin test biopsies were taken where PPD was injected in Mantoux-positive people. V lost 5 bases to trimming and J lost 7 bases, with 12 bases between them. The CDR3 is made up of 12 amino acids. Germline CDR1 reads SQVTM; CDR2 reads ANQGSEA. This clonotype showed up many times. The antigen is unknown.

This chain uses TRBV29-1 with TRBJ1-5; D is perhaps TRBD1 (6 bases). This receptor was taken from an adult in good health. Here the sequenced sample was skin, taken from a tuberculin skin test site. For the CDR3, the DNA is TGCAGCGTTTCAGGGGAAGGACAGCCCCAGCATTTT. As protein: CSVSGEGQPQHF.